The T cell receptor beta chain under discussion was sequenced for a study of OX40 agonist ivuxolimab in advanced cancers. Study information: Every patient in dose escalation had hepatocellular carcinoma, melanoma, renal cell or head and neck cancer.

Here immunoSEQ multiplex PCR was the method, and the copy in TCRdb shows in-frame clones only, minus some. The sample carries about 82,000 clones, 70% to 90% recorded once. This receptor was obtained from an adult with an advanced solid tumor such as melanoma, head and neck, liver or kidney cancer. The sample in question was CD4+ or CD8+ T cells sorted from blood, obtained in a trial of the OX40 agonist ivuxolimab.

The CDR3 DNA reads TGTGCCAGCAGTAGACCGGGTTCAGATACGCAGTATTTT. This sequence encodes CASSRPGSDTQYF. The chain joins TRBV6-1 to TRBJ2-3; D ambiguous. The germline gives CDR1 MNHNS, CDR2 SASEGT. There are 13 residues in the CDR3. Deletions cut 5 bases from V and 4 bases from J, with 10 bases between.